The 12 T cell receptor beta chains below come from one sample, sequenced in a study of blood T cell repertoires in COVID-19. TCRdb's copy holds only in-frame clones and misses some; the assay was immunoSEQ multiplex PCR. The sample lists about 180,000 clones, approximately 83% occurring once. Sequenced sample: peripheral blood. The receptor set was obtained from a man between 45 and 60 years old with active or convalescent COVID-19.

The CDR3 region is CASSTGQGLETQYF. CDR3 coding DNA: TGTGCCAGCAGCACGGGACAGGGTTTGGAGACCCAGTACTTC. The chain has TRBV5-6 and TRBJ2-5; 9 bases align to TRBD1. Trimming at V came to 4 bases and at J to 5 bases, leaving 6 bases not matched to a gene. CDR1 is SGHDT, CDR2 YYEEEE, per germline. The CDR3 is 14 residues long.

The chain has TRBV4-1 and TRBJ2-3; 11 positions agree with TRBD2. Germline CDR1 is MGHRA and CDR2 is YSYEKL. The CDR3 is made up of 17 amino acids. After removal of 3 bases from V and 4 bases from J, the junction contained 9 bases not matched to a gene. For the CDR3, the DNA is TGCGCCAGCAGCCATGGACTGACTAGCGGGGAGGCAGATACGCAGTATTTT. Encoded protein: CASSHGLTSGEADTQYF.

V is TRBV10-3 and J is TRBJ1-3; D unclear. V was shortened by 7 bases and J by 1 base, with 14 bases between the two germline ends. The CDR3 consists of 15 residues. Germline V gene data show CDR1 as ENHRY and CDR2 as SYGVKD. DNA for the CDR3: TGTGCCATCACTACCTCGTGGGAGTCTGGAAACACCATATATTTT. Residues: CAITTSWESGNTIYF.

The gene calls are TRBV18 and TRBJ1-1, with 8 nucleotides matching TRBD1. This CDR3 region has 15 residues. CDR1 KGHSH and CDR2 LQKENI come from the germline V gene. The ends lost 4 bases at V and 0 bases at J; junction bases unmatched: 4. DNA of the CDR3: TGTGCCAGCTCACTACAGACAGGGGTGAACACTGAAGCTTTCTTT. Protein: CASSLQTGVNTEAFF.

This clone is medium-sized by share. V is TRBV28 and J is TRBJ2-5; 8 positions agree with TRBD1. Germline trimming cut 7 bases from V and 2 bases from J; bases unmatched to any gene: 15. Germline CDR1 and CDR2: MDHEN and SYDVKM. The CDR3 runs to 17 residues. This CDR3 reads CASTYPGGQAIQETQYF. DNA of the CDR3: TGTGCCAGCACCTACCCAGGGGGACAGGCCATTCAAGAGACCCAGTACTTC.

The CDR3: CAWRRQRGQGPPDTEAFF. In nucleotides, the CDR3 is TGTGCCTGGAGGCGACAGCGGGGACAGGGACCTCCTGACACTGAAGCTTTCTTT. V and J are TRBV30 and TRBJ1-1; 9 positions agree with TRBD1. The CDR3 totals 18 residues. Germline CDR1 GTSNPN, CDR2 SVGIG (reference sequence). The ends lost 3 bases at V and 3 bases at J; junction bases unmatched: 17.

The gene calls are TRBV5-5 and TRBJ1-3, with 10 bases that match TRBD1. Germline V gene sequence: CDR1 SGHKS, CDR2 YYEKEE (reference sequence). Trimming removed 6 bases from V and 4 bases from J; junction bases left unmatched: 4. The CDR3 covers 14 residues. The CDR3 sequence: CASNDRGLGNTIYF. The CDR3 bases are TGTGCCAGCAACGACAGGGGGCTAGGAAACACCATATATTTT. Drawing the rest from reference TRBV5-5 and TRBJ1-3, the complete variable domain is DAGVTQSPTHLIKTRGQQVTLRCSPISGHKSVSWYQQVLGQGPQFIFQYYEKEERGRGNFPDRFSARQFPNYSSELNVNALLLGDSALYLCASNDRGLGNTIYFGEGSWLTVV.

The chain employs TRBV24-1 and TRBJ2-1, with 7 bases lining up with TRBD2. This CDR3 region has 15 residues. V was pared by 6 bases and J by 5 bases, with 9 bases of the junction left unmatched. From germline, CDR1 is KGHDR and CDR2 SFDVKD. The CDR3 sequence: CATSRPGTTDNEQFF. As DNA, the CDR3 is TGTGCCACCAGTCGTCCCGGGACTACCGACAATGAGCAGTTCTTC.

V is TRBV5-4 and J is TRBJ2-2; 8 bases match TRBD1. J gave up 0 bases and V 4 bases, and 2 bases lay outside the gene matches. The germline CDR1 and CDR2 sequences are SGHNT and YYREEE (reference sequence). The CDR3 totals 15 residues. CDR3 coding DNA: TGTGCCAGCAGCCGACAGGGGTCGAACACCGGGGAGCTGTTTTTT. Residues: CASSRQGSNTGELFF.

The chain is built from TRBV19 and TRBJ1-1; 8 bases are shared with TRBD1. The CDR3 length is 12 residues. CDR1 LNHDA and CDR2 SQIVND come from the germline V gene (reference sequence). V lost 5 bases and J lost 10; bases outside the gene matches: 6. CDR3 DNA sequence: TGTGCCAGTAGTGTTTCAGACAGGGGAGCTTTCTTT. Its protein is CASSVSDRGAFF. Based on the CDR3 plus reference TRBV19 and TRBJ1-1, the full variable domain is DGGITQSPKYLFRKEGQNVTLSCEQNLNHDAMYWYRQDPGQGLRLIYYSQIVNDFQKGDIAEGYSVSREKKESFPLTVTSAQKNPTAFYLCASSVSDRGAFFGQGTRLTVV.

This chain joins TRBV11-2 and TRBJ2-1; 11 bases are shared with TRBD2. Trimming removed 2 bases from V and 9 bases from J; junction bases left unmatched: 3. From germline, CDR1 is SGHAT and CDR2 FQNNGV. The CDR3 length is 14 residues. CDR3 residues: CASSLRLAGGEQFF. CDR3 bases: TGTGCCAGCAGCTTACGGCTAGCGGGAGGTGAGCAGTTCTTC.

This sequence joins TRBV5-6 and TRBJ1-5; no clear D gene. The V gene lost 2 bases and the J gene lost 2 bases, with 14 bases spanning the gap. Per germline, CDR1 SGHDT and CDR2 YYEEEE. The CDR3 totals 16 residues. CDR3 coding DNA: TGTGCCAGCAGCTTTTCGCGGGGTTTGGGCAATCAGCCCCAGCATTTT. This translates into CASSFSRGLGNQPQHF.